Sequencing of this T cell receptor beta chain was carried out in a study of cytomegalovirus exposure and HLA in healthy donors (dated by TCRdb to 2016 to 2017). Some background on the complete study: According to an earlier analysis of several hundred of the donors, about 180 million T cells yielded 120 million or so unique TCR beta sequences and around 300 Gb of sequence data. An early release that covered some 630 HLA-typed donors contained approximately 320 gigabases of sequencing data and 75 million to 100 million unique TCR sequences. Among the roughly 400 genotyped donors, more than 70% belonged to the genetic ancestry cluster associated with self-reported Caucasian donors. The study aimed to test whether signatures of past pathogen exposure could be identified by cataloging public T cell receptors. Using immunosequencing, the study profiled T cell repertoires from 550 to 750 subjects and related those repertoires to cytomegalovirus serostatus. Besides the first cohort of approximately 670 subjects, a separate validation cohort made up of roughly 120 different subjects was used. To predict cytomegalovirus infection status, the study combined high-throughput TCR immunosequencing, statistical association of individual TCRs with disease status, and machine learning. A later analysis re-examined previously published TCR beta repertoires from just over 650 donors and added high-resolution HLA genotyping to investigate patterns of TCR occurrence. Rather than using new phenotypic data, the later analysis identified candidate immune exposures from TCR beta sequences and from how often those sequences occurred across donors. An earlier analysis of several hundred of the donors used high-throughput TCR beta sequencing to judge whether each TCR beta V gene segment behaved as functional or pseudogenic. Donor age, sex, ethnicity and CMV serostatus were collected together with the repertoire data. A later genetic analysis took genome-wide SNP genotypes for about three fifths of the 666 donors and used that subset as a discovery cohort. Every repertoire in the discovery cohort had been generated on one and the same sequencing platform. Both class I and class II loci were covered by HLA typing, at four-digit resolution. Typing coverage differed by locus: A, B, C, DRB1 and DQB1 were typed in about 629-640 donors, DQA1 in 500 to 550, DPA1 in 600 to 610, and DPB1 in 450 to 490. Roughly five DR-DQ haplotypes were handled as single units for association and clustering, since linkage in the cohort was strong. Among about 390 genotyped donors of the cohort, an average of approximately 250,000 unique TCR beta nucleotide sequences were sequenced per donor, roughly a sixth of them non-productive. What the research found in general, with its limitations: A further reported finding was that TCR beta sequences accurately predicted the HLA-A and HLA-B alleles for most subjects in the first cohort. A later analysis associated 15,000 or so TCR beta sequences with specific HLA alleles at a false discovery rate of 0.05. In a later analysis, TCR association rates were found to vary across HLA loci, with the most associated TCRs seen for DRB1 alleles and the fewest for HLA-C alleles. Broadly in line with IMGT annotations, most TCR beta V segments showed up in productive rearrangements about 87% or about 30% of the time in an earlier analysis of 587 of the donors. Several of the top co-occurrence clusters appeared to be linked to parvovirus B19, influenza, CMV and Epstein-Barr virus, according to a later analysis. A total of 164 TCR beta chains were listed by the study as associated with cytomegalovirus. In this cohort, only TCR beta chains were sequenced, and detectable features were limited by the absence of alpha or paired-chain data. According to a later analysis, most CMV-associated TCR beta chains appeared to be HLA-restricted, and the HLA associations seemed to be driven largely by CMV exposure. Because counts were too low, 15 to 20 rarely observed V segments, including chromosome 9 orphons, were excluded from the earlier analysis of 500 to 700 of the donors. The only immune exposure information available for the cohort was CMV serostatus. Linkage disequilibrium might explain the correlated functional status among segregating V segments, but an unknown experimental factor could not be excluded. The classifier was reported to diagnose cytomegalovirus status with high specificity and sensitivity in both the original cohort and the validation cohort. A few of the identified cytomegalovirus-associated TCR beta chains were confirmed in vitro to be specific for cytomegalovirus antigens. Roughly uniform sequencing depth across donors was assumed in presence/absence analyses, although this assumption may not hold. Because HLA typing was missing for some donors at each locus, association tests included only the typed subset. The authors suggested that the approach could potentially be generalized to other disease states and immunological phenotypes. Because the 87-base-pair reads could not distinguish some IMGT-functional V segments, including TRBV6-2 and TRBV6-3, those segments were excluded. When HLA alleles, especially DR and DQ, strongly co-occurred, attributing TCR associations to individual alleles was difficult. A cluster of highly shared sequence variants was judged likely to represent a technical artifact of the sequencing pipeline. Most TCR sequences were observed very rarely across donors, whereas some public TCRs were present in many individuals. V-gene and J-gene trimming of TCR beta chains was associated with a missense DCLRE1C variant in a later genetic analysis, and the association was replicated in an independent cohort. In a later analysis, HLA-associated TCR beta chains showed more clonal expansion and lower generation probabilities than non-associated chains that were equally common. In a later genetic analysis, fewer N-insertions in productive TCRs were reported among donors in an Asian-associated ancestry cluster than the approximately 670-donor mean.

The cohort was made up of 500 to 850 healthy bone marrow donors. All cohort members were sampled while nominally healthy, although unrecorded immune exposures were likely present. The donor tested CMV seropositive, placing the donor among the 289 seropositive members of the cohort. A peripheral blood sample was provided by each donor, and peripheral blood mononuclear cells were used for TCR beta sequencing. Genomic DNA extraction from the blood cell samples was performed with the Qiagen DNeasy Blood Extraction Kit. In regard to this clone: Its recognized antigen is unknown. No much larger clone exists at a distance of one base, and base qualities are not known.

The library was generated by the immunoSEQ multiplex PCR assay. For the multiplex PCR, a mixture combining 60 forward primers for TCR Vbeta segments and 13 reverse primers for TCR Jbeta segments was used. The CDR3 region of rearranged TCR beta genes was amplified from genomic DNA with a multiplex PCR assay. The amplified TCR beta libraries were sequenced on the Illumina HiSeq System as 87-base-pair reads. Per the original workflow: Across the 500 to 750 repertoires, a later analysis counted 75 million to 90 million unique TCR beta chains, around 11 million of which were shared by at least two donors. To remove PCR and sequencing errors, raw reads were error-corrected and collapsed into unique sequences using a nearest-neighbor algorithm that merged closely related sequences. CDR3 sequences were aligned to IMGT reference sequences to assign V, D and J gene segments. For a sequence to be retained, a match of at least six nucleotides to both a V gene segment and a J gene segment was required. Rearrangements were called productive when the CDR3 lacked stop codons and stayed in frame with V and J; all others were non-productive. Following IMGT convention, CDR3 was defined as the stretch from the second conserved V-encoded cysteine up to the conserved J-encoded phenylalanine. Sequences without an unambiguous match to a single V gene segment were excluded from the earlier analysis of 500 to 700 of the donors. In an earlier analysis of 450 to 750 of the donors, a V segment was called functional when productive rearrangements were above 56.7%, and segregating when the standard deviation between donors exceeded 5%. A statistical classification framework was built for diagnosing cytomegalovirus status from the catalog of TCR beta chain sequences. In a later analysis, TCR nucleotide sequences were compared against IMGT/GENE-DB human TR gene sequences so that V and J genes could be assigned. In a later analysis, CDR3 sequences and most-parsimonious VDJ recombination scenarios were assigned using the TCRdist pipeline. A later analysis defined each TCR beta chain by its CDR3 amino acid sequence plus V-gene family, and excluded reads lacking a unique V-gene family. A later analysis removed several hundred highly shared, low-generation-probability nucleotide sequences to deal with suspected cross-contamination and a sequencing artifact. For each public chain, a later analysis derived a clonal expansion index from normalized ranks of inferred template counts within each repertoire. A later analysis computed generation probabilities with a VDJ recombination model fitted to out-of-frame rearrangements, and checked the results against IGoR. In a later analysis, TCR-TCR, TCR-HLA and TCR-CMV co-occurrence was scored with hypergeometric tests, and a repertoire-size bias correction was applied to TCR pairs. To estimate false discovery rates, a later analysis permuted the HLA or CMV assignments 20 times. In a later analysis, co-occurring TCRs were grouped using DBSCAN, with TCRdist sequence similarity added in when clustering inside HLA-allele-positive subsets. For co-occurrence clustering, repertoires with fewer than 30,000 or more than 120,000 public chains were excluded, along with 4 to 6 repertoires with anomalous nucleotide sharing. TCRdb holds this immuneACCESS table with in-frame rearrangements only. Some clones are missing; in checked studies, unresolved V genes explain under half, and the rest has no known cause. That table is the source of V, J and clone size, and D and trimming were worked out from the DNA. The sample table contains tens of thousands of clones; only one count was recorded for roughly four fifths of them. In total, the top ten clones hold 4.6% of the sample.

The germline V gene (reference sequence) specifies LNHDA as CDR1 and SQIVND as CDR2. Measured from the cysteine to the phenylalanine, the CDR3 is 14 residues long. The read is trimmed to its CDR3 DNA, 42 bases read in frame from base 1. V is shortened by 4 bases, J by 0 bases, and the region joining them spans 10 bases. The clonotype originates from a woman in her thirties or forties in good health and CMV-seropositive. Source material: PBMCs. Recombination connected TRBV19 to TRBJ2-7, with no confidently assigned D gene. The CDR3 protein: CASSSGVDSYEQYF. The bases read TGTGCCAGTAGTAGCGGCGTCGACTCCTACGAGCAGTACTTC.